The rows below give T cell receptor beta chains drawn from one sample of a study of cytomegalovirus exposure and HLA in healthy donors. TCRdb keeps only in-frame clones here, not all; method: immunoSEQ multiplex PCR. The listing contains about 130,000 clones. What was sequenced was PBMCs. These TCRs come from a woman between 35 and 50 years old in good health and CMV-seropositive. CDR3s include the opening cysteine and the closing phenylalanine or tryptophan. Fields, in order: J gene, V gene, D gene, CDR3 protein, CDR3 DNA. A D gene is named only where the DNA matches it firmly.

>TRBJ2-6|TRBV15|NA
CATSRGTGTGANVLTF
TGTGCCACCAGCAGGGGAACAGGGACTGGGGCCAACGTCCTGACTTTC
>TRBJ1-2|TRBV6-1|NA
CASSAARAAAYGYTF
TGTGCCAGCAGTGCAGCGAGGGCAGCTGCCTATGGCTACACCTTC
>TRBJ2-5|TRBV6-5|NA
CASSSGHRQETQYF
TGTGCCAGCAGCTCGGGACACCGCCAAGAGACCCAGTACTTC
>TRBJ2-7|TRBV6-5|NA
CASSMAGNYEQYF
TGTGCCAGCAGTATGGCGGGGAATTACGAGCAGTACTTC
>TRBJ1-5|TRBV28|TRBD1
CASSWGTGGQPQHF
TGTGCCAGCAGTTGGGGGACAGGGGGGCAGCCCCAGCATTTT
>TRBJ2-7|TRBV18|TRBD1
CASSPRTGREHEQYF
TGTGCCAGCTCACCACGGACAGGGAGAGAGCACGAGCAGTACTTC
>TRBJ2-3|TRBV9|NA
CASSVAGQSTDTQYF
TGTGCCAGCAGCGTAGCAGGACAGAGCACAGATACGCAGTATTTT
>TRBJ2-3|TRBV29-1|NA
CSVALASTDTQYF
TGCAGCGTTGCACTAGCTAGCACAGATACGCAGTATTTT
>TRBJ2-2|TRBV18|TRBD1
CASSPSGTGPNGELFF
TGTGCCAGCTCACCTTCCGGGACAGGGCCGAACGGGGAGCTGTTTTTT
>TRBJ2-1|TRBV6-1|NA
CASSEVAGSYNEQFF
TGTGCCAGCAGTGAAGTGGCAGGGTCCTACAATGAGCAGTTCTTC
>TRBJ1-4|TRBV4-1|NA
CASSQGTPFNEKLFF
TGCGCCAGCAGCCAAGGGACTCCTTTTAATGAAAAACTGTTTTTT
>TRBJ2-5|TRBV19|TRBD1
CASRPTGGAETQYF
TGTGCCAGTAGGCCTACAGGGGGCGCAGAGACCCAGTACTTC
>TRBJ1-4|TRBV9|NA
CASSVGGLNNEKLFF
TGTGCCAGCAGCGTAGGGGGACTGAATAATGAAAAACTGTTTTTT
>TRBJ1-3|TRBV7-9|TRBD1
CASSTKRDRVNTIYF
TGTGCCAGCAGCACAAAGCGGGACAGGGTGAACACCATATATTTT
>TRBJ2-2|TRBV19|NA
CASSIPIQTGELFF
TGTGCCAGTAGTATTCCCATCCAAACCGGGGAGCTGTTTTTT
>TRBJ2-2|TRBV10-3|TRBD2
CAIGTSGRETGELFF
TGTGCCATCGGGACTAGCGGGAGGGAAACCGGGGAGCTGTTTTTT
>TRBJ1-1|TRBV28|NA
CASKNRPEAFF
TGTGCCAGCAAAAACAGGCCCGAAGCTTTCTTT
>TRBJ1-2|TRBV28|TRBD1
CASSFGQGDGYTF
TGTGCCAGCAGTTTCGGACAGGGGGATGGCTACACCTTC
>TRBJ2-7|TRBV5-1|NA
CASSFGQGTYEQYF
TGCGCCAGCAGCTTTGGGCAGGGTACCTACGAGCAGTACTTC
>TRBJ2-1|TRBV5-6|NA
CASSLTSEQFF
TGTGCCAGCAGCTTAACATCTGAGCAGTTCTTC
>TRBJ1-5|TRBV6-6|NA
CASSYWRGPGNQPQHF
TGTGCCAGCAGTTACTGGAGAGGGCCGGGCAATCAGCCCCAGCATTTT
>TRBJ2-1|TRBV5-1|NA
CASGRGYNEQFF
TGCGCCAGCGGTAGGGGGTACAATGAGCAGTTCTTC
>TRBJ2-7|TRBV6-5|NA
CASSYSPPTGAYEQYF
TGTGCCAGCAGTTACTCCCCCCCCACAGGAGCCTACGAGCAGTACTTC
>TRBJ1-2|TRBV27|TRBD1
CASSPLTGTGVGGYTF
TGTGCCAGCAGCCCGCTAACCGGGACAGGGGTTGGCGGCTACACCTTC
>TRBJ2-5|TRBV27|NA
CASSLGGLGETQYF
TGTGCCAGCAGTTTGGGGGGGCTCGGAGAGACCCAGTACTTC
>TRBJ2-5|TRBV6-5|TRBD1
CASSYTLGTVKSAQYF
TGTGCCAGCAGTTACACACTGGGGACAGTCAAGAGTGCCCAGTACTTC
>TRBJ1-5|TRBV6-5|NA
CASRTGSHQPQHF
TGTGCCAGCAGGACGGGGAGCCATCAGCCCCAGCATTTT
>TRBJ2-5|TRBV5-4|NA
CASSLAQQETQYF
TGTGCCAGCAGCCTGGCACAGCAAGAGACCCAGTACTTC
>TRBJ2-5|TRBV5-4|TRBD1
CASSLVKGTGTETQYF
TGTGCCAGCAGCTTGGTTAAGGGGACAGGGACGGAGACCCAGTACTTC
>TRBJ1-2|TRBV7-9|NA
CASSLMGGLNGYTF
TGTGCCAGCAGCTTAATGGGGGGGCTGAATGGCTACACCTTC
>TRBJ1-5|TRBV19|NA
CASTLGSYQPQHF
TGTGCCAGTACCTTAGGGAGCTATCAGCCCCAGCATTTT
>TRBJ1-2|TRBV30|NA
CAWSQTVYGYTF
TGTGCCTGGAGCCAGACAGTCTATGGCTACACCTTC
>TRBJ2-1|TRBV6-5|NA
CASLNGGGLKFF
TGTGCCAGCCTTAATGGGGGAGGTTTAAAGTTCTTC
>TRBJ2-7|TRBV5-1|TRBD2
CASSVTSGGYEQYF
TGCGCCAGCAGCGTAACTAGCGGGGGCTACGAGCAGTACTTC
>TRBJ2-7|TRBV28|NA
CASSLVGGATYEQYF
TGTGCCAGCAGTTTAGTGGGGGGAGCAACCTACGAGCAGTACTTC
>TRBJ2-1|TRBV25-1|TRBD1
CATSDRAGWNNEQFF
TGTGCCACATCGGACAGGGCCGGATGGAACAATGAGCAGTTCTTC
>TRBJ1-3|TRBV30|TRBD1
CAWTRDRIISGNTIYF
TGTGCCTGGACCAGGGACAGGATTATCTCTGGAAACACCATATATTTT
>TRBJ1-5|TRBV28|NA
CASSSGKGNQPQHF
TGTGCCAGCAGTTCAGGGAAAGGTAATCAGCCCCAGCATTTT
>TRBJ2-3|TRBV7-6|NA
CASSLASDTDTQYF
TGTGCCAGCAGCTTAGCTAGCGACACAGATACGCAGTATTTT
>TRBJ1-1|TRBV7-3|NA
CASSPNGGSNTEAFF
TGTGCCAGCAGCCCAAACGGGGGGTCGAACACTGAAGCTTTCTTT
>TRBJ2-1|TRBV5-1|NA
CASSLGELSYNEQFF
TGCGCCAGCAGCTTGGGGGAGCTTTCCTACAATGAGCAGTTCTTC
>TRBJ2-3|TRBV19|NA
CASGGAVTDTQYF
TGTGCCAGTGGCGGGGCTGTCACAGATACGCAGTATTTT
>TRBJ2-3|TRBV15|TRBD2
CATSRAGGSQADTQYF
TGTGCCACCAGCAGAGCGGGGGGTAGTCAAGCAGATACGCAGTATTTT
>TRBJ2-1|TRBV6-1|TRBD1
CASRSSGQNYNEQFF
TGTGCCAGCAGATCGTCGGGACAGAACTACAATGAGCAGTTCTTC
>TRBJ1-5|TRBV4-1|NA
CASSQEFPSNQPQHF
TGCGCCAGCAGCCAAGAATTTCCGAGCAATCAGCCCCAGCATTTT
>TRBJ1-5|TRBV5-1|TRBD1
CATDAGQGEYSNQPQHF
TGCGCCACCGACGCGGGACAGGGGGAGTATAGCAATCAGCCCCAGCATTTT
>TRBJ1-4|TRBV27|NA
CASSSRGPGSEKLFF
TGTGCCAGCAGTTCCCGTGGCCCGGGGAGTGAAAAACTGTTTTTT
>TRBJ2-3|TRBV19|TRBD2
CASSASSGGADTQYF
TGTGCCAGTAGTGCCTCTAGCGGGGGGGCAGATACGCAGTATTTT
>TRBJ2-2|TRBV7-6|NA
CASSLLGLATTGELFF
TGTGCCAGCAGCTTACTAGGGTTAGCGACCACCGGGGAGCTGTTTTTT
>TRBJ2-7|TRBV28|NA
CASTGQPPYEQYF
TGTGCCAGCACCGGACAGCCACCCTACGAGCAGTACTTC
>TRBJ2-3|TRBV5-1|TRBD2
CASSPGLAGGPQDTQYF
TGCGCCAGCAGCCCGGGACTAGCGGGAGGGCCCCAAGATACGCAGTATTTT
>TRBJ1-5|TRBV28|NA
CASSLENYSNQPQHF
TGTGCCAGCAGTTTAGAAAACTATTCCAATCAGCCCCAGCATTTT
>TRBJ2-2|TRBV5-1|TRBD1
CASSLGTGPTGELFF
TGCGCCAGCAGCTTGGGGACAGGTCCCACCGGGGAGCTGTTTTTT
>TRBJ2-7|TRBV27|TRBD2
CASSPRLADWGEQYF
TGTGCCAGCAGTCCTCGACTAGCGGACTGGGGCGAGCAGTACTTC
>TRBJ1-5|TRBV28|NA
CASGPNQPQHF
TGTGCCAGCGGCCCAAATCAGCCCCAGCATTTT